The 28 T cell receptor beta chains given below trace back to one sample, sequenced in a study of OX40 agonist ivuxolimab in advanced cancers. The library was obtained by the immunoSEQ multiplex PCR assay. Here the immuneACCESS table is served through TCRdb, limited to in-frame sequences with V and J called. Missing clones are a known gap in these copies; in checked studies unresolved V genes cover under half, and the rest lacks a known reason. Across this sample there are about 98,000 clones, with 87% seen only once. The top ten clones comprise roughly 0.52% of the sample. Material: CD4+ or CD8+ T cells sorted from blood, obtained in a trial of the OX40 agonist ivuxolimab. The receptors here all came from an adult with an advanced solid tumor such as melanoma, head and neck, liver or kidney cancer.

The CDR3 bases are TGTGCCAGAAGCCCCAGGACAGGTCACTCCTACGAGCAGTACTTC. Translated, it gives CARSPRTGHSYEQYF. The rearrangement uses TRBV5-3 and TRBJ2-7; TRBD1 matches 7 bases. TRBV5-3 belongs to the ORF category, with a function that is uncertain. Losses at the gene ends were 4 bases for V and 0 bases for J; bases not matched to a gene: 7. This CDR3 contains 15 residues.

CDR3 DNA: TGTGCCAGCAGCGGAAGGACAGAGGCGAACACCGGGGAGCTGTTTTTT. Protein sequence: CASSGRTEANTGELFF. The chain carries TRBV9 and TRBJ2-2; TRBD1 is a possible D gene (6 bases). Trimming removed 3 bases from V and 0 bases from J, with 12 bases in between. Per the germline V gene, CDR1 is SGDLS and CDR2 is YYNGEE. The CDR3 has 16 amino acids.

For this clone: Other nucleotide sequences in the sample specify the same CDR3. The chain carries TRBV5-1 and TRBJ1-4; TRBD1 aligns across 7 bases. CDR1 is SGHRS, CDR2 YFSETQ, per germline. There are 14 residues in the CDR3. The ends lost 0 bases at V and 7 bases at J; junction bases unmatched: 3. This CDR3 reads CASSLGQGSEKLFF. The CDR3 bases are TGCGCCAGCAGCTTGGGACAGGGATCTGAAAAACTGTTTTTT. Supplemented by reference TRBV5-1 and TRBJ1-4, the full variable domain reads KAGVTQTPRYLIKTRGQQVTLSCSPISGHRSVSWYQQTPGQGLQFLFEYFSETQRNKGNFPGRFSGRQFSNSRSEMNVSTLELGDSALYLCASSLGQGSEKLFFGSGTQLSVL.

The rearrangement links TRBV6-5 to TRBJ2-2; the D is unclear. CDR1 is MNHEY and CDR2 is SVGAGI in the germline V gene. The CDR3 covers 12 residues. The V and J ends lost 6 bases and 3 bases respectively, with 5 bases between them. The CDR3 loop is CASRRDTGELFF. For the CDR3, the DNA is TGTGCCAGCAGACGCGACACCGGGGAGCTGTTTTTT.

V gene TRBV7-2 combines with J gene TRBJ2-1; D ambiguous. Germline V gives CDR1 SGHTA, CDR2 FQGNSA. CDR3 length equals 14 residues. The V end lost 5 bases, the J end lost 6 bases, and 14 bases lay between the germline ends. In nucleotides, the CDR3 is TGTGCCAGCAGCCTGGTGCGAGCGCGCAATGAGCAGTTCTTC. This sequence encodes CASSLVRARNEQFF. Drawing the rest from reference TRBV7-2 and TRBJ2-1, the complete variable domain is GAGVSQSPSNKVTEKGKDVELRCDPISGHTALYWYRQSLGQGLEFLIYFQGNSAPDKSGLPSDRFSAERTGGSVSTLTIQRTQQEDSAVYLCASSLVRARNEQFFGPGTRLTVL.

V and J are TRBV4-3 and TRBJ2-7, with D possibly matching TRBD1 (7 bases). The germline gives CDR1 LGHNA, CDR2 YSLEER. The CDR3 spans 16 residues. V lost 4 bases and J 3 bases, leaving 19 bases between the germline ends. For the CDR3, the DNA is TGCGCCAGCAGCCGCCAAACAGGGGAGGAGAGCTACGAGCAGTACTTC. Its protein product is CASSRQTGEESYEQYF.

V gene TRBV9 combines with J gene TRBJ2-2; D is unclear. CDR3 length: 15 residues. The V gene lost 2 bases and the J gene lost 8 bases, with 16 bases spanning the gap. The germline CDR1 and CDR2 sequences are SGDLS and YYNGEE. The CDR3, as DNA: TGTGCCAGCAGCGTCCAAACAATAGGGCCGGGGGAGCTGTTTTTT. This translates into CASSVQTIGPGELFF. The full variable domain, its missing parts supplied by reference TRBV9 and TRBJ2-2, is DSGVTQTPKHLITATGQRVTLRCSPRSGDLSVYWYQQSLDQGLQFLIQYYNGEERAKGNILERFSAQQFPDLHSELNLSSLELGDSALYFCASSVQTIGPGELFFGEGSRLTVL.

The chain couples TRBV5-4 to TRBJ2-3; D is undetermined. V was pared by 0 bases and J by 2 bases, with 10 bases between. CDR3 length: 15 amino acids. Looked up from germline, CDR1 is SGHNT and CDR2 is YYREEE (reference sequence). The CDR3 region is CASSLEVPITDTQYF. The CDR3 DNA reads TGTGCCAGCAGCTTGGAAGTTCCGATCACAGATACGCAGTATTTT. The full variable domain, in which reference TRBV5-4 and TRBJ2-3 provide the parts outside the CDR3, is ETGVTQSPTHLIKTRGQQVTLRCSSQSGHNTVSWYQQALGQGPQFIFQYYREEENGRGNFPPRFSGLQFPNYSSELNVNALELDDSALYLCASSLEVPITDTQYFGPGTRLTVL.

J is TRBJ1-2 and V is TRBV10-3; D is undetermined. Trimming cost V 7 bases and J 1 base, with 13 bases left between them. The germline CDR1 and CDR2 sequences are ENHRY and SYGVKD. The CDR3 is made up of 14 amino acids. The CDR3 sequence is CAITPQASNYGYTF. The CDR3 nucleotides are TGTGCCATCACTCCTCAGGCCAGTAACTATGGCTACACCTTC.

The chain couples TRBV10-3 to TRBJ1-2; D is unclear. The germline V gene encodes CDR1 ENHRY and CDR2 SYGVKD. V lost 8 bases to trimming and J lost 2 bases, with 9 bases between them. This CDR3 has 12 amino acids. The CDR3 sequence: CAIASANYGYTF. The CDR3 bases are TGTGCCATCGCGAGTGCCAACTATGGCTACACCTTC.

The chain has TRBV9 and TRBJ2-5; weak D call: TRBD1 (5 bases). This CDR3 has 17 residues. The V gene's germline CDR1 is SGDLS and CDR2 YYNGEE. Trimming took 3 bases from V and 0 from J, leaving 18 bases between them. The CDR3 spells CASSAGREAEHQETQYF. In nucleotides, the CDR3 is TGTGCCAGCAGCGCGGGCAGGGAAGCCGAGCACCAAGAGACCCAGTACTTC.

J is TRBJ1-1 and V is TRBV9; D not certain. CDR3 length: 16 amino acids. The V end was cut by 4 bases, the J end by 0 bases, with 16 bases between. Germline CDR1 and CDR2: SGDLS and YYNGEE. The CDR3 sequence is CASSPRVIEVNTEAFF. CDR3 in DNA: TGTGCCAGCAGCCCCCGGGTTATTGAGGTGAACACTGAAGCTTTCTTT.

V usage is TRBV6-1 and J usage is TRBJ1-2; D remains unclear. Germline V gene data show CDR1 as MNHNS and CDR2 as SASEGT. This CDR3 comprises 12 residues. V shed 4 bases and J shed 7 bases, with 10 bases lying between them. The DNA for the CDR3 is TGTGCCAGCAGTGTAGGACGGAGTGGCTACACCTTC. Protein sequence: CASSVGRSGYTF.

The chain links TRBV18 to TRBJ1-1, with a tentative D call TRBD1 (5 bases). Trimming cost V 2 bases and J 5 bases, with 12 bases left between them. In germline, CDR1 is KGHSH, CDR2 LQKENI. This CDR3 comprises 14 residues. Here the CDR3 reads CASSPTAGGTEAFF. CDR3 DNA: TGTGCCAGCTCACCAACAGCGGGGGGAACTGAAGCTTTCTTT.

The chain's CDR3 is CASSAEQGGSGNTIYF. In DNA form, the CDR3 reads TGTGCCAGCAGCGCCGAACAGGGAGGGTCTGGAAACACCATATATTTT. V is TRBV2 and J is TRBJ1-3; TRBD1 is a possible D gene (6 bases). V lost 6 bases to trimming and J lost 1 base, with 16 bases between them. Looked up from germline, CDR1 is SNHLY and CDR2 is FYNNEI. CDR3 length equals 16 residues.

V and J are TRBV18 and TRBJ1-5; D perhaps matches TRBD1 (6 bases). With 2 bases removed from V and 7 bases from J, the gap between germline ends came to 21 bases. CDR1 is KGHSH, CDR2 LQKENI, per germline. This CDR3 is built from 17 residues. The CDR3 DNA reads TGTGCCAGCTCACCAAGGGCGGGACAAAACCCGGTACAGCCCCAGCATTTT. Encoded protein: CASSPRAGQNPVQPQHF.

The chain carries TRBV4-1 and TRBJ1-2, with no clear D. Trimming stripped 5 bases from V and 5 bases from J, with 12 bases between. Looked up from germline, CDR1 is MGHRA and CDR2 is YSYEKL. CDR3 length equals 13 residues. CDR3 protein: CASSFDGDYGYTF. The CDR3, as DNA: TGCGCCAGCAGCTTCGACGGAGATTATGGCTACACCTTC.

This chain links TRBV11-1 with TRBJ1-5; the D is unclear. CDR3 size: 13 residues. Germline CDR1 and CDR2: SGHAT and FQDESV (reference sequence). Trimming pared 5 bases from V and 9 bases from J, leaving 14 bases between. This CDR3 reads CASSPTQGGPQHF. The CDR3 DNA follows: TGTGCCAGCAGCCCCACCCAAGGCGGGCCCCAGCATTTT.

In DNA, the CDR3 is TGTGCCAGTAGTGTAGCATACGGGGAGCTGTTTTTT. As protein: CASSVAYGELFF. The chain employs TRBV19 and TRBJ2-2; D ambiguous. The CDR3 is 12 residues long. Trimming pared 5 bases from V and 7 bases from J, leaving 8 bases between. CDR1 and CDR2 from the germline V gene are LNHDA and SQIVND (reference sequence).

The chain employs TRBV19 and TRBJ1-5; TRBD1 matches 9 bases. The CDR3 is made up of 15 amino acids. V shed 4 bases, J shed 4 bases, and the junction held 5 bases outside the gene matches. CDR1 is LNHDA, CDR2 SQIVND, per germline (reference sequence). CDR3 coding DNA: TGTGCCAGTAGTACTACAGGGACAGGGAATCAGCCCCAGCATTTT. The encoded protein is CASSTTGTGNQPQHF.

CDR3 coding DNA: TGTGCCAGCAGTGAACAAGGGGGCCTTCCATCCTACGAGCAGTACTTC. It is translated as CASSEQGGLPSYEQYF. The V and J genes are TRBV6-1 and TRBJ2-7; TRBD1 agrees at 7 bases. The length of the CDR3 is 16 residues. Per the germline V gene, CDR1 is MNHNS and CDR2 is SASEGT. The V and J ends lost 2 bases and 1 base, in that order; junction bases with no gene match: 8.

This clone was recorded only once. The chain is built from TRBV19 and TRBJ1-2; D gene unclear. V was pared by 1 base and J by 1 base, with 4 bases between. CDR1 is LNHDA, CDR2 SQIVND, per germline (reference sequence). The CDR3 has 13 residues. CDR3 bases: TGTGCCAGTAGTATAGTCTATAACTATGGCTACACCTTC. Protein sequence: CASSIVYNYGYTF.

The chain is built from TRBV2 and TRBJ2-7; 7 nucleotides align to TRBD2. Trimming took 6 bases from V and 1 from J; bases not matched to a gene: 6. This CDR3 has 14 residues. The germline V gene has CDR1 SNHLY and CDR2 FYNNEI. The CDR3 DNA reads TGTGCCAGCAGCCGGACTAGAGATTCCTACGAGCAGTACTTC. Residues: CASSRTRDSYEQYF.

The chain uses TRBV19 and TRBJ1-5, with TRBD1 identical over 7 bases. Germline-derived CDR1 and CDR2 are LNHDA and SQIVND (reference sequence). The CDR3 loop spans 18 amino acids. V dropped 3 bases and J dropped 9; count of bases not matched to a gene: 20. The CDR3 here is CASSIYAGTQGLGRPQHF. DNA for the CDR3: TGTGCCAGTAGTATTTACGCGGGGACACAGGGGCTGGGGAGGCCCCAGCATTTT.

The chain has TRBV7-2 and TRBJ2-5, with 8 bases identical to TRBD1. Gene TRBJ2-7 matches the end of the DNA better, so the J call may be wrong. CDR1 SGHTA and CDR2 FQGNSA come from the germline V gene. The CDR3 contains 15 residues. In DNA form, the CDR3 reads TGTGCCAGCAGCCCGGACAGGGCCCTCTCCTACGAGCAGTACTTC. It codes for CASSPDRALSYEQYF.

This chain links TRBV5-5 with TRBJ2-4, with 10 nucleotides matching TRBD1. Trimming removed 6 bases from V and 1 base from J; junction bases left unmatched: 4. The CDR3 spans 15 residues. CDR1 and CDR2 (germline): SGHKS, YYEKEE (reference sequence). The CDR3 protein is CASMGQGPAKNIQYF. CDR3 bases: TGTGCCAGCATGGGACAGGGGCCGGCCAAAAACATTCAGTACTTC. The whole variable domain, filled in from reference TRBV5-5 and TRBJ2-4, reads DAGVTQSPTHLIKTRGQQVTLRCSPISGHKSVSWYQQVLGQGPQFIFQYYEKEERGRGNFPDRFSARQFPNYSSELNVNALLLGDSALYLCASMGQGPAKNIQYFGAGTRLSVL.

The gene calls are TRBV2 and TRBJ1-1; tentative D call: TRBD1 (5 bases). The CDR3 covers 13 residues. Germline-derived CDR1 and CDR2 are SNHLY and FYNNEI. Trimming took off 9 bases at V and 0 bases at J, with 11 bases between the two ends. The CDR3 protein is CASSRDLNTEAFF. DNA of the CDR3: TGTGCCAGTTCGCGGGACCTGAACACTGAAGCTTTCTTT.

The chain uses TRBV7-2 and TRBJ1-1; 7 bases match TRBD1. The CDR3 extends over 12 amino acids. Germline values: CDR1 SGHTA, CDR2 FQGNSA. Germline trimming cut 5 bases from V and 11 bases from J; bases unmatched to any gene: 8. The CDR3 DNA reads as TGTGCCAGCAGCATACAGGGGACTCGGGCTTTCTTT. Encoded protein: CASSIQGTRAFF.